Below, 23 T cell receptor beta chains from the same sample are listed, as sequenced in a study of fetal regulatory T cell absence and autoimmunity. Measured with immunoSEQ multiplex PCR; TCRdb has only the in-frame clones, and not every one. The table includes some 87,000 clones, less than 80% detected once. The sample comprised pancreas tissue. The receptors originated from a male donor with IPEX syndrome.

CDR3 bases: TGTGCCAGCAGTTACATCACCGGGGAGCTGTTTTTT. The encoded protein is CASSYITGELFF. The chain carries TRBV6-5 and TRBJ2-2; D uncertain. V lost 2 bases, J lost 4 bases, and 2 bases lay in between. The V gene's germline CDR1 is MNHEY and CDR2 SVGAGI. The CDR3 consists of 12 residues.

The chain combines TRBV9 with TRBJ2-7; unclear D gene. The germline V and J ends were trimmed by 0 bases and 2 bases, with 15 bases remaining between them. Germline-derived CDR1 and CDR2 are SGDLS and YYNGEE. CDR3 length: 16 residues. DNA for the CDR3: TGTGCCAGCAGCGTAGCTGAAGACCTATTCCCCTACGAGCAGTACTTC. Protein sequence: CASSVAEDLFPYEQYF.

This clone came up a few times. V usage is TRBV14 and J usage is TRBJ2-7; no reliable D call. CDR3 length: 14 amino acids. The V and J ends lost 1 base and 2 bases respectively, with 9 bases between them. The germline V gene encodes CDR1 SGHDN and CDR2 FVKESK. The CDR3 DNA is TGTGCCAGCAGCCAAGGTTACCGACCCTACGAGCAGTACTTC. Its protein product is CASSQGYRPYEQYF.

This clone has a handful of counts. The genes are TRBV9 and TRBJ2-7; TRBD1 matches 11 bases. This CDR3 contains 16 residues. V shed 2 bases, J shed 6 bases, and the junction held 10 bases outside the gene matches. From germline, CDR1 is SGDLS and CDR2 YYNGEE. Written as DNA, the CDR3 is TGTGCCAGCAGCGTTCCTCCCGGACAGGGGGCAGGCGAGCAGTACTTC. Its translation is CASSVPPGQGAGEQYF.

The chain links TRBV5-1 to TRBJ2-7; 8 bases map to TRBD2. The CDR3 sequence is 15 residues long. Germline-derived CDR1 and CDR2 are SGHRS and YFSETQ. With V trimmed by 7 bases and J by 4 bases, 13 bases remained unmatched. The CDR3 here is CASPKIAGRQYEQYF. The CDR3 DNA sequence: TGCGCCAGCCCAAAAATAGCGGGGAGGCAATACGAGCAGTACTTC.

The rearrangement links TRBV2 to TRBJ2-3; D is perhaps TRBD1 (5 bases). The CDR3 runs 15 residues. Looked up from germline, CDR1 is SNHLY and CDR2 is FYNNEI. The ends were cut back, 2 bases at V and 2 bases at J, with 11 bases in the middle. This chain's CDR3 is CASSEQGPPTDTQYF. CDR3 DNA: TGTGCCAGCAGTGAACAGGGTCCGCCCACAGATACGCAGTATTTT.

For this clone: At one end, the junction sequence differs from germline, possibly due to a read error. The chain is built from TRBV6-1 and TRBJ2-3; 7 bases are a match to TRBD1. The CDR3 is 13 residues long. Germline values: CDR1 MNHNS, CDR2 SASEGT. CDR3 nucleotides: TGTGCCAGCAGAGAAGGGGGCGCAGATACGCAGTATTTT. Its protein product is CASREGGADTQYF.

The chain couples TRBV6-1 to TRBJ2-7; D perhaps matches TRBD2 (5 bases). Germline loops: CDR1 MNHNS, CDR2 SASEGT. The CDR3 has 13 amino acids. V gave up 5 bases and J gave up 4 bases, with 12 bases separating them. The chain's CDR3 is CASSSRGLYEQYF. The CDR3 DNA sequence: TGTGCCAGCAGTTCCCGAGGGTTATACGAGCAGTACTTC.

The CDR3 loop reads CASSLGLAGGTGELFF. Here the CDR3 DNA reads TGTGCCAGCAGCTTAGGGCTAGCGGGGGGAACCGGGGAGCTGTTTTTT. The chain couples TRBV13 to TRBJ2-2; 11 bases align to TRBD2. V was clipped by 0 bases and J by 5 bases; unmatched bases: 2. Germline V lookup: CDR1 PRHDT, CDR2 FYEKMQ (reference sequence). This CDR3 is built from 16 residues.

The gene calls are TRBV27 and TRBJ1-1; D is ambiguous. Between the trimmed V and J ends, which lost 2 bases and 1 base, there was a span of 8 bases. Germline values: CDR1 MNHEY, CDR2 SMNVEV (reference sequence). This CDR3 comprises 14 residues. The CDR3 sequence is CASSLGTGNTEAFF. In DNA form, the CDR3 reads TGTGCCAGCAGTTTAGGAACGGGGAACACTGAAGCTTTCTTT.

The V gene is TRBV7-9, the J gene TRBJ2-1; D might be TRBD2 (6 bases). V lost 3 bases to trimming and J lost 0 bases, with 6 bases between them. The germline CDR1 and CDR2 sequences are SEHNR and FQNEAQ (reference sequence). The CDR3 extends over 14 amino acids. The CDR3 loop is CASSFGGSYNEQFF. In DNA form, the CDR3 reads TGTGCCAGCAGCTTCGGGGGCTCCTACAATGAGCAGTTCTTC.

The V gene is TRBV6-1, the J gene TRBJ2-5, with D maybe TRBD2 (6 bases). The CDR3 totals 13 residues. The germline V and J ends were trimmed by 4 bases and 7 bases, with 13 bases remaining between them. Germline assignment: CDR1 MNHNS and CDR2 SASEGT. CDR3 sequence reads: CASSAEGLGTQYF. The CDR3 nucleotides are TGTGCCAGCAGTGCGGAGGGTTTGGGGACCCAGTACTTC.

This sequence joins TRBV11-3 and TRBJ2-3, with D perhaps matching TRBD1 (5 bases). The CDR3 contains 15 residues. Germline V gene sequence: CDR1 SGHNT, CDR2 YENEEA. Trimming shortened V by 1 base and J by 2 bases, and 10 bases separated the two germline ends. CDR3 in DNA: TGTGCCAGCAGCTTAGGACAGATTTACACAGATACGCAGTATTTT. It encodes CASSLGQIYTDTQYF.

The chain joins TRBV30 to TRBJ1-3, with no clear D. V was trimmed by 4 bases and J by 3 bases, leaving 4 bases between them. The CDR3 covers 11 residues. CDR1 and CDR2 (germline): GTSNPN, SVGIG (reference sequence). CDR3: CAWNRGNTIYF. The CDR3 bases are TGTGCCTGGAACCGTGGAAACACCATATATTTT.

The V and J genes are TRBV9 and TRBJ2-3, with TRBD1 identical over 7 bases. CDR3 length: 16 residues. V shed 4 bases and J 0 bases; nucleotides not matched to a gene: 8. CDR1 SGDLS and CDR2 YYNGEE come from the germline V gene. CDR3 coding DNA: TGTGCCAGCAGCTGGGGGACAGACGCTAGCACAGATACGCAGTATTTT. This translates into CASSWGTDASTDTQYF. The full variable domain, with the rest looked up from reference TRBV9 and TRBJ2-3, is DSGVTQTPKHLITATGQRVTLRCSPRSGDLSVYWYQQSLDQGLQFLIQYYNGEERAKGNILERFSAQQFPDLHSELNLSSLELGDSALYFCASSWGTDASTDTQYFGPGTRLTVL.

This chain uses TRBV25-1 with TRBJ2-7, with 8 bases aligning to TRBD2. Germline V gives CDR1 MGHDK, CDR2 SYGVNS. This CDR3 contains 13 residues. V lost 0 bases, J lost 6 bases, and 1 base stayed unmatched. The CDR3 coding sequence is TGTGCCAGCAGTGAATATGGGACTAGCGAGCAGTACTTC. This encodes CASSEYGTSEQYF.

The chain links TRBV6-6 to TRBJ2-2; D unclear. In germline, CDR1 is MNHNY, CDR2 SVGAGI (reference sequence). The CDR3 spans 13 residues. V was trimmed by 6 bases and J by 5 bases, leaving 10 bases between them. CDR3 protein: CASRIRQTGELFF. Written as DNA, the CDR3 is TGTGCCAGCAGGATAAGACAAACCGGGGAGCTGTTTTTT.

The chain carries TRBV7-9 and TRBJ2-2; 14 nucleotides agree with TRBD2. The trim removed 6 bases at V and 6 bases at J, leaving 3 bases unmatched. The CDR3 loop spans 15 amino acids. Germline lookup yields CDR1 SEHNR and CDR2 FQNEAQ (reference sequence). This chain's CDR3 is CASRGTSGSSGELFF. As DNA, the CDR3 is TGTGCCAGCAGGGGGACTAGCGGGAGTTCCGGGGAGCTGTTTTTT.

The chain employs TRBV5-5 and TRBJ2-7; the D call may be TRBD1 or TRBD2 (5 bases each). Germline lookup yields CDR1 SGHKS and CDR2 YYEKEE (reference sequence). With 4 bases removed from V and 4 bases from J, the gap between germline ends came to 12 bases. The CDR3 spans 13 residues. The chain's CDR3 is CASSQGPTYEQYF. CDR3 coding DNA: TGTGCCAGCAGCCAGGGACCGACATACGAGCAGTACTTC.

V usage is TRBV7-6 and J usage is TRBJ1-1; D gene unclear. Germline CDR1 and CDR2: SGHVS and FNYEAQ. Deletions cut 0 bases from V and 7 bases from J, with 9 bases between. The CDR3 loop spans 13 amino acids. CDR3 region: CASSLARSSEAFF. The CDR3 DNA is TGTGCCAGCAGCTTAGCACGGTCCAGTGAAGCTTTCTTT. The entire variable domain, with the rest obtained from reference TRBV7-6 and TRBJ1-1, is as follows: GAGVSQSPRYKVTKRGQDVALRCDPISGHVSLYWYRQALGQGPEFLTYFNYEAQQDKSGLPNDRFSAERPEGSISTLTIQRTEQRDSAMYRCASSLARSSEAFFGQGTRLTVV.

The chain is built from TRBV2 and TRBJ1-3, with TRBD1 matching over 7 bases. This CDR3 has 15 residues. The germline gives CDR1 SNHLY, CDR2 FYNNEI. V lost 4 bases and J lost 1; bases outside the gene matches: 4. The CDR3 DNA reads TGTGCCAGCAGTGTCTGGGACAGTTCTGGAAACACCATATATTTT. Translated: CASSVWDSSGNTIYF.

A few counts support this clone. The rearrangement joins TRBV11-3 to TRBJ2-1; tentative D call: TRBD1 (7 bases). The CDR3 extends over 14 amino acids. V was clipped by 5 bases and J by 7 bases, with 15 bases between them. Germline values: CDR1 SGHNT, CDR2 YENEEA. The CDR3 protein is CASSIRGAKNEQFF. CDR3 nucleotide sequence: TGTGCCAGCAGCATCAGGGGGGCAAAGAATGAGCAGTTCTTC.

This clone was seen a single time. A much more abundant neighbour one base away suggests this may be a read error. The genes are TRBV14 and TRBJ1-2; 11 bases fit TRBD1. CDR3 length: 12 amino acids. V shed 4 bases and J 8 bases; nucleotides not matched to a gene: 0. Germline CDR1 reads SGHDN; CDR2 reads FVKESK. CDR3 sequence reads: CASSRTGGGYTF. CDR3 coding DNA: TGTGCCAGCAGCCGGACAGGGGGCGGCTACACCTTC.